Below, 29 T cell receptor beta chains from the same sample are listed, as sequenced in a study of blood T cell repertoires in COVID-19. Only in-frame clones appear in the TCRdb table, and some are missing; sequencing was by immunoSEQ multiplex PCR. The repertoire holds 140,000 or so clones, with about 79% as singletons. Sequencing was carried out using peripheral blood. All receptors derive from a man between 60 and 70 years old with active or convalescent COVID-19.

This clone was detected once. The genes are TRBV19 and TRBJ1-1; TRBD1 aligns across 8 bases. Germline loops: CDR1 LNHDA, CDR2 SQIVND (reference sequence). After removal of 6 bases from V and 0 bases from J, the junction contained 6 bases not matched to a gene. This CDR3 has 15 residues. The CDR3 protein is CASRRTGSMNTEAFF. The CDR3 DNA reads as TGTGCCAGTAGGCGGACAGGGTCTATGAACACTGAAGCTTTCTTT.

The chain employs TRBV12-3 or TRBV12-4 and TRBJ1-1; no firm D call. The CDR3 loop spans 13 amino acids. Trimming shortened V by 3 bases and J by 8 bases, and 13 bases separated the two germline ends. The CDR3 bases are TGTGCCAGCAGTTTTCAAATTGAGACAGAAGCTTTCTTT. This sequence encodes CASSFQIETEAFF.

This chain uses TRBV27 with TRBJ2-1; TRBD1 is a possible D gene (5 bases). The V end lost 6 bases, the J end lost 2 bases, and 8 bases lay between the germline ends. CDR3 length equals 13 residues. CDR1 is MNHEY, CDR2 SMNVEV, per germline (reference sequence). This CDR3 is CASSTGTYNEQFF. DNA for the CDR3: TGTGCCAGCAGCACAGGCACCTACAATGAGCAGTTCTTC.

This clone was recorded only once. The chain carries TRBV6-5 and TRBJ2-1; 8 bases map to TRBD1. V shed 5 bases, J shed 4 bases, and the junction held 7 bases outside the gene matches. Germline CDR1 and CDR2: MNHEY and SVGAGI. The CDR3 consists of 15 residues. The CDR3 here is CASSTDRGMYNEQFF. The CDR3 DNA sequence: TGTGCCAGCAGTACCGACAGGGGAATGTACAATGAGCAGTTCTTC.

V and J are TRBV6-5 and TRBJ2-7; maybe TRBD2 (6 bases). Per the germline V gene, CDR1 is MNHEY and CDR2 is SVGAGI. The V end lost 2 bases, the J end lost 2 bases, and 7 bases lay between the germline ends. The CDR3 extends over 13 amino acids. CDR3 in DNA: TGTGCCAGCAGTTACCTAGCGCCCTACGAGCAGTACTTC. It is translated as CASSYLAPYEQYF.

V is TRBV6-5 and J is TRBJ1-5; 9 bases align to TRBD1. CDR1 is MNHEY and CDR2 is SVGAGI in the germline V gene. J was trimmed by 5 bases and V by 7 bases; bases with no gene match: 6. This CDR3 contains 14 residues. CDR3 nucleotide sequence: TGTGCCAGCAACTGGGACAGGGACGATCAGCCCCAGCATTTT. Amino acids: CASNWDRDDQPQHF.

This clone was counted once. This chain links TRBV24-1 with TRBJ1-2, with TRBD1 identical over 9 bases. J gave up 7 bases and V 3 bases, and 5 bases lay outside the gene matches. This CDR3 region has 14 residues. The germline CDR1 and CDR2 sequences are KGHDR and SFDVKD. CDR3 DNA: TGTGCCACCAGTGATAGGGACAGGGTCTCTGGCTACACCTTC. This translates into CATSDRDRVSGYTF.

This sequence joins TRBV5-4 and TRBJ2-2; D unresolved. Germline lookup yields CDR1 SGHNT and CDR2 YYREEE (reference sequence). The CDR3 has 14 residues. The V and J ends lost 2 bases and 4 bases respectively, with 9 bases between them. The CDR3 coding sequence is TGTGCCAGCAGCTTATTGACTCGCACCGGGGAGCTGTTTTTT. This codes for CASSLLTRTGELFF.

J is TRBJ1-1 and V is TRBV12-5, with a weak D call TRBD1 (6 bases). The CDR3 has 12 residues. With 4 bases removed from V and 10 bases from J, the gap between germline ends came to 13 bases. Germline V gene lookup returns CDR1 LGHNT and CDR2 FRNRAP. CDR3 nucleotides: TGTGCTAGTGGTTACAGGGAGCGGGGAGCTTTCTTT. Its translation is CASGYRERGAFF.

The chain is built from TRBV12-3 or TRBV12-4 and TRBJ1-2, with 12 nucleotides matching TRBD1. The CDR3 loop spans 13 amino acids. Losses at the gene ends were 6 bases for V and 8 bases for J; bases not matched to a gene: 4. The CDR3 spells CASSRDRGLGYTF. CDR3 nucleotide sequence: TGTGCCAGCAGCAGGGACAGGGGGCTGGGCTACACCTTC.

V gene TRBV7-2 combines with J gene TRBJ2-2; D not resolved. V was trimmed by 5 bases and J by 6 bases, leaving 10 bases between them. The CDR3 consists of 13 residues. In germline, CDR1 is SGHTA, CDR2 FQGNSA. This chain's CDR3 is CASSPNYSGELFF. CDR3 coding DNA: TGTGCCAGCAGCCCTAACTACTCCGGGGAGCTGTTTTTT.

The chain employs TRBV30 and TRBJ1-2; D is unclear. Germline CDR1 GTSNPN, CDR2 SVGIG (reference sequence). Between the trimmed V and J ends, which lost 8 bases and 0 bases, there was a span of 7 bases. The CDR3 has 11 amino acids. CDR3 coding DNA: TGTGCCCGGTCCTCTAACTATGGCTACACCTTC. Translation: CARSSNYGYTF.

The chain combines TRBV10-3 with TRBJ2-4; 14 nucleotides align to TRBD2. The CDR3 totals 18 residues. V gave up 6 bases and J gave up 0 bases; unmatched junction bases: 7. CDR1 is ENHRY, CDR2 SYGVKD, per germline. CDR3 in amino acids: CAISETSGGDGAKNIQYF. The DNA for the CDR3 is TGTGCCATCAGCGAGACTAGCGGGGGGGACGGAGCCAAAAACATTCAGTACTTC.

Only one count was recorded for this clone. The chain has TRBV27 and TRBJ1-1; 10 positions agree with TRBD1. Per germline, CDR1 MNHEY and CDR2 SMNVEV (reference sequence). Unmatched junction bases numbered 9, after V lost 7 bases and J lost 1 base. The CDR3 length is 16 residues. The CDR3 nucleotides are TGTGCCAGCACCGAACGACAGGGGGCTCAGAACACTGAAGCTTTCTTT. It encodes CASTERQGAQNTEAFF.

J is TRBJ1-2 and V is TRBV19; D gene ambiguous. This CDR3 region has 15 residues. V lost 4 bases and J lost 4, with 16 bases in between. CDR1 and CDR2 from the germline V gene are LNHDA and SQIVND (reference sequence). CDR3 bases: TGTGCCAGTAGTACCGCCCATGGAGGCTCCTATGGCTACACCTTC. Amino acid sequence: CASSTAHGGSYGYTF.

J is TRBJ2-7 and V is TRBV28; 7 bases map to TRBD1. The CDR3 has 14 amino acids. Trimming cost V 5 bases and J 3 bases; bases outside gene matches: 7. Germline CDR1 and CDR2: MDHEN and SYDVKM. CDR3 in amino acids: CASSPRTGIYEQYV. CDR3 bases: TGTGCCAGCAGTCCGAGGACAGGTATCTACGAGCAGTACGTC.

The CDR3 sequence: CASSLGGAGMTNEKLFF. The CDR3 DNA sequence: TGCGCCAGCAGCCTGGGCGGGGCGGGGATGACTAATGAAAAACTGTTTTTT. The chain employs TRBV4-3 and TRBJ1-4; a weak D match, TRBD1 (5 bases). V was shortened by 4 bases and J by 2 bases, with 17 bases between the two germline ends. Germline V CDR1 and CDR2: LGHNA, YSLEER. This CDR3 spans 17 amino acids.

CDR3 protein: CASSFSSGPSYEQYV. CDR3 coding DNA: TGCGCCAGCAGCTTTTCAAGCGGGCCGTCCTACGAGCAGTACGTC. The rearrangement uses TRBV5-1 and TRBJ2-7, with D possibly TRBD2 on 6 matching bases. The CDR3 loop spans 15 amino acids. The V gene's germline CDR1 is SGHRS and CDR2 YFSETQ. V lost 2 bases and J 1 base, leaving 13 bases between the germline ends.

The chain uses TRBV5-8 and TRBJ1-6; 7 bases agree with TRBD1. Trimming took 4 bases from V and 3 from J; bases not matched to a gene: 7. CDR1 and CDR2 (germline): SGHTS, YDEGEE. This CDR3 region has 16 residues. Here the CDR3 DNA reads TGTGCCAGCAGCCGTGGACAGGCAATCTATAATTCACCCCTCCACTTT. Translated, it gives CASSRGQAIYNSPLHF. Combining the CDR3 with reference TRBV5-8 and TRBJ1-6 gives the whole variable domain EAGVTQSPTHLIKTRGQQATLRCSPISGHTSVYWYQQALGLGLQFLLWYDEGEERNRGNFPPRFSGRQFPNYSSELNVNALELEDSALYLCASSRGQAIYNSPLHFGNGTRLTVT.

This clone appeared once. CDR3 nucleotide sequence: TGTGCCAGCAGCGTAGACGGTACTGCCTACGAGCAGTACTTC. It specifies CASSVDGTAYEQYF. V usage is TRBV9 and J usage is TRBJ2-7; D is uncertain. Deletions cut 0 bases from V and 2 bases from J, with 9 bases between. Germline V gene sequence: CDR1 SGDLS, CDR2 YYNGEE. CDR3 length: 14 amino acids. The variable domain in full, with the rest retrieved from reference TRBV9 and TRBJ2-7, is DSGVTQTPKHLITATGQRVTLRCSPRSGDLSVYWYQQSLDQGLQFLIQYYNGEERAKGNILERFSAQQFPDLHSELNLSSLELGDSALYFCASSVDGTAYEQYFGPGTRLTVT.

Worth noting for this clone: Other DNA sequences of this sample code for an identical CDR3. V gene TRBV12-3 or TRBV12-4 combines with J gene TRBJ1-5; D unresolved. The CDR3 has 13 amino acids. Trimming shortened V by 3 bases and J by 2 bases, and 5 bases separated the two germline ends. The CDR3 loop reads CASSFSGNQPQHF. Here the CDR3 DNA reads TGTGCCAGCAGTTTTTCGGGCAATCAGCCCCAGCATTTT.

This chain joins TRBV6-5 and TRBJ1-3, with D uncertain. Trimming pared 4 bases from V and 2 bases from J, leaving 9 bases between. Germline V gene lookup returns CDR1 MNHEY and CDR2 SVGAGI. The CDR3 runs 14 residues. The CDR3 spells CASSLTVAGNTIYF. The DNA of the CDR3 is TGTGCCAGCAGTTTAACAGTAGCTGGAAACACCATATATTTT.

Only a few counts were recorded for this clone. The chain uses TRBV7-8 and TRBJ2-7; 10 nucleotides align to TRBD1. The V segment lost 5 bases and the J segment 2 bases; nucleotides outside the gene matches: 6. From germline, CDR1 is SGHVS and CDR2 FQNEAQ. The CDR3 is 15 residues long. The CDR3 here is CASSPRTGGAYEQYF. The DNA of the CDR3 is TGTGCCAGCAGCCCTCGGACAGGGGGTGCCTACGAGCAGTACTTC.

The chain has TRBV28 and TRBJ2-3; D unclear. The V end lost 4 bases, the J end lost 4 bases, and 6 bases lay between the germline ends. The CDR3 is 12 residues long. Germline V lookup: CDR1 MDHEN, CDR2 SYDVKM. CDR3 residues: CASSSIPDTQYF. CDR3 coding DNA: TGTGCCAGCAGTTCCATTCCAGATACGCAGTATTTT.

The genes are TRBV25-1 and TRBJ1-1, with a possible D match to TRBD1 (5 bases). The CDR3 sequence is 15 residues long. Trimming removed 6 bases at V and 2 bases at J, with 16 bases between. Germline V lookup: CDR1 MGHDK, CDR2 SYGVNS. The CDR3 nucleotides are TGTGCCAGCAGCCCCAACCGGGGGATTAACACTGAAGCTTTCTTT. It codes for CASSPNRGINTEAFF.

The rearrangement links TRBV28 to TRBJ2-7; TRBD1 might be the D (7 bases). The CDR3 runs to 12 residues. Germline V gene lookup returns CDR1 MDHEN and CDR2 SYDVKM. Trimming took 6 bases from V and 5 from J, leaving 11 bases between them. Here the CDR3 reads CASSPRGDEQYF. As DNA, the CDR3 is TGTGCCAGCAGCCCCAGGGGGGACGAGCAGTACTTC.

The V and J genes are TRBV3-1 (or the pseudogene TRBV3-2) and TRBJ1-6; D gene uncertain. There are 15 residues in the CDR3. Germline assignment: CDR1 LGHDT and CDR2 YNNKEL (reference sequence). The V gene lost 0 bases and the J gene lost 4 bases, with 7 bases spanning the gap. The CDR3, as DNA: TGTGCCAGCAGCCAAGATTCAGTTTATAATTCACCCCTCCACTTT. It encodes CASSQDSVYNSPLHF.

This chain connects TRBV7-2 to TRBJ2-5, with D tentatively TRBD2 (6 bases). The CDR3 has 13 amino acids. Trimming took off 7 bases at V and 5 bases at J, with 14 bases between the two ends. Looked up from germline, CDR1 is SGHTA and CDR2 is FQGNSA. The chain's CDR3 is CASKPAAGETQYF. In nucleotides, the CDR3 is TGTGCCAGCAAGCCCGCGGCGGGGGAGACCCAGTACTTC.

There are a few counts of this clone. This rearrangement joins TRBV7-9 to TRBJ2-2; no clear D gene. This CDR3 region has 11 residues. The germline V and J ends were trimmed by 5 bases and 5 bases, with 3 bases remaining between them. Germline CDR1 reads SEHNR; CDR2 reads FQNEAQ (reference sequence). CDR3 nucleotide sequence: TGTGCCAGCAGCCTAACCGGGGAGCTGTTTTTT. This codes for CASSLTGELFF.